Listed here are 18 T cell receptor beta chains from one sample, sequenced in a study of T cells in Graves' hyperthyroidism and ophthalmopathy. TCR beta CDR3 regions were amplified from RNA transcripts. HTBI primers drove first-round RT-PCR of the TCR CDR3. From the multiplex PCR reads, TCRdb called clonotypes with MiXCR, one entry per CDR3 protein. The repertoire holds a few hundred thousand distinct CDR3 sequences, with around a sixth as singletons. The sequenced sample was blood. Source of these receptors: a woman aged 18-30 years with Graves' hyperthyroidism.

This clonotype was counted a few times. The V call is TRBV24-1, the J call TRBJ2-7; 7 bases align to TRBD1. V lost 7 bases to trimming and J lost 3 bases; unmatched junction nucleotides: 5. Germline V gives CDR1 KGHDR, CDR2 SFDVKD. The CDR3 consists of 13 residues. CDR3 sequence (DNA): TGTGCCACCAGCACCGGGACAGACTACGAGCAGTACTTC. This gives the protein CATSTGTDYEQYF.

This clonotype was seen only a few times. J is TRBJ2-4 and V is TRBV5-8; D remains unclear. The CDR3 contains 16 residues. The V gene's germline CDR1 is SGHTS and CDR2 YDEGEE. The V end lost 5 bases, the J end lost 2 bases, and 17 bases lay between the germline ends. The CDR3 coding sequence is TGTGCCAGCAGGAACCGACACCGAGGATCCAAAAACATTCAGTACTTC. Residues: CASRNRHRGSKNIQYF.

This clonotype was found many times. V gene TRBV12-3 or TRBV12-4 combines with J gene TRBJ2-7; 10 positions match TRBD1. The CDR3 contains 13 residues. V lost 8 bases and J lost 5; bases outside the gene matches: 6. The CDR3 nucleotides read TGTGCCAGCGGCTGGGACAGGGGAAACGAGCAGTACTTC. This gives the protein CASGWDRGNEQYF.

In this sample, this clonotype turned up a few times. With a much larger clone just one base away, this may be a read error. The chain has TRBV5-1 and TRBJ2-3; D may be TRBD1 or TRBD2 (6 bases each). The CDR3 totals 15 residues. CDR1 and CDR2 (germline): SGHRS, YFSETQ. The CDR3 DNA follows: TGCGTCAGCAGCACTGAGGGGGGTTCGATAGATACGCAGTATTTT. It is translated as CVSSTEGGSIDTQYF. The full variable domain, completed using reference TRBV5-1 and TRBJ2-3, is KAGVTQTPRYLIKTRGQQVTLSCSPISGHRSVSWYQQTPGQGLQFLFEYFSETQRNKGNFPGRFSGRQFSNSRSEMNVSTLELGDSALYLCVSSTEGGSIDTQYFGPGTRLTVL.

This clonotype has only a few counts. The chain combines TRBV9 with TRBJ1-2; possible D gene TRBD1, 5 bases. Germline V lookup: CDR1 SGDLS, CDR2 YYNGEE. Deletions cut 0 bases from V and 7 bases from J, with 13 bases between. This CDR3 is built from 14 residues. CDR3 loop: CASSVGQGSGGYTF. CDR3 nucleotide sequence: TGTGCCAGCAGCGTAGGGCAGGGATCAGGTGGCTACACCTTC.

This clonotype appeared many times. The V gene is TRBV28, the J gene TRBJ2-3, with D possibly called TRBD1 or TRBD2 (5 bases each). CDR3 length: 17 residues. Trimming left V 2 bases short and J 1 base short, with 16 bases between. Looked up from germline, CDR1 is MDHEN and CDR2 is SYDVKM. The CDR3: CASSLTQTLGGTDTQYF. CDR3 DNA: TGTGCCAGCAGTTTAACGCAGACCCTGGGGGGCACAGATACGCAGTATTTT.

The chain uses TRBV19 and TRBJ1-5; no reliable D call. The CDR3 totals 14 residues. Germline V gene sequence: CDR1 LNHDA, CDR2 SQIVND (reference sequence). Trimming removed 3 bases from V and 3 bases from J, with 9 bases in between. The DNA for the CDR3 is TGTGCCAGTAGTATGGAGTACATCAATCAGCCCCAGCATTTT. Amino acid sequence: CASSMEYINQPQHF.

As concerns this clonotype: The junction shows a germline mismatch at one end, possibly a read error. This sequence joins TRBV25-1 and TRBJ2-1, with 9 nucleotides matching TRBD1. Per germline, CDR1 MGHDK and CDR2 SYGVNS. This CDR3 spans 13 amino acids. CDR3 sequence: CASSDPRDRALLF. The CDR3 nucleotides are TGTGCCAGCAGTGACCCGCGGGACAGGGCGCTGCTCTTC.

This clonotype was recorded a few times. The chain employs TRBV5-1 and TRBJ2-7, with D tentatively TRBD1 or TRBD2 (5 bases each). The CDR3 covers 14 residues. Germline V gene sequence: CDR1 SGHRS, CDR2 YFSETQ. Trimming left V 0 bases short and J 7 bases short, with 14 bases between. The CDR3 sequence: CASSLGGPGPEQYF. The DNA of the CDR3 is TGCGCCAGCAGCTTGGGGGGCCCGGGACCGGAGCAGTACTTC. Together with reference TRBV5-1 and TRBJ2-7, the CDR3 gives the full variable domain: KAGVTQTPRYLIKTRGQQVTLSCSPISGHRSVSWYQQTPGQGLQFLFEYFSETQRNKGNFPGRFSGRQFSNSRSEMNVSTLELGDSALYLCASSLGGPGPEQYFGPGTRLTVT.

This clonotype has a count of ten or more. The V and J genes are TRBV7-9 and TRBJ1-2; no definite D call. Germline V gene lookup returns CDR1 SEHNR and CDR2 FQNEAQ (reference sequence). Trimming took 5 bases from V and 4 from J, leaving 17 bases between them. The CDR3 loop spans 15 amino acids. The CDR3 bases are TGTGCCAGCAGCGCGGGGTCACCCGGTGGCTATGGCTACACCTTC. Translating it yields CASSAGSPGGYGYTF.

This clonotype was detected only a few times. The chain is built from TRBV12-3 or TRBV12-4 and TRBJ2-5; 13 positions match TRBD2. CDR3 length: 16 residues. Trimming took 4 bases from V and 5 from J; bases not matched to a gene: 7. In nucleotides, the CDR3 is TGTGCCAGCAGTTATACTAGCGGGGGGGTCCGGGAGACCCAGTACTTC. Amino acids: CASSYTSGGVRETQYF.

At least ten counts were recorded for this clonotype. The gene calls are TRBV12-3 or TRBV12-4 and TRBJ2-1; the D is unclear. CDR3 size: 12 residues. The ends were cut back, 3 bases at V and 7 bases at J, with 7 bases in the middle. The CDR3 nucleotides are TGTGCCAGCAGTTTGGATCGTAATGAGCAGTTCTTC. The encoded protein is CASSLDRNEQFF.

This clonotype was observed at least ten times. This chain links TRBV11-2 with TRBJ1-2; D gene uncertain. The CDR3 extends over 13 amino acids. V dropped 1 base and J dropped 5 bases, with 8 bases sitting between them. Germline V lookup: CDR1 SGHAT, CDR2 FQNNGV. CDR3 in amino acids: CASSLARFYGYTF. CDR3 DNA: TGTGCCAGCAGCTTAGCCCGGTTTTATGGCTACACCTTC.

This clonotype was detected a few times. V usage is TRBV19 and J usage is TRBJ1-4; the D gene is possibly TRBD1 (6 bases). Trimming took off 3 bases at V and 8 bases at J, with 13 bases between the two ends. Looked up from germline, CDR1 is LNHDA and CDR2 is SQIVND (reference sequence). This CDR3 is 14 amino acids long. This CDR3 reads CASSMRTVGEKLFF. The CDR3 bases are TGTGCCAGTAGTATGAGGACAGTGGGCGAAAAACTGTTTTTT.

This clonotype was seen only a few times. The rearrangement uses TRBV18 and TRBJ1-5; TRBD1 is a possible D gene (6 bases). CDR3 length equals 13 residues. Germline loops: CDR1 KGHSH, CDR2 LQKENI. Trimming left V 2 bases short and J 7 bases short, with 9 bases between. The CDR3 region is CASSPNRDQPQHF. The CDR3 DNA reads as TGTGCCAGCTCACCAAACAGGGACCAGCCCCAGCATTTT.

The table lists this clonotype with many counts. This sequence joins TRBV12-3 or TRBV12-4 and TRBJ1-1; a weak D match, TRBD1 (5 bases). CDR3 length: 13 residues. The V end lost 6 bases, the J end lost 2 bases, and 10 bases lay between the germline ends. This CDR3 is CASSPRDNTEAFF. CDR3 DNA: TGTGCCAGCAGCCCCAGGGATAACACTGAAGCTTTCTTT.

This clonotype showed up many times. This chain joins TRBV20-1 and TRBJ2-3; 9 nucleotides align to TRBD2. This CDR3 contains 15 residues. J gave up 3 bases and V 4 bases, and 8 bases lay outside the gene matches. Looked up from germline, CDR1 is DFQATT and CDR2 is SNEGSKA (reference sequence). This CDR3 reads CSATVAGESTDTQYF. CDR3 coding DNA: TGCAGTGCTACCGTAGCGGGAGAGTCAACAGATACGCAGTATTTT.

The CDR3 region has the DNA TGTGCCAGCAGCCCCCGGGAAACGGATGAGCAGTTCTTC. It codes for CASSPRETDEQFF. This chain connects TRBV5-4 to TRBJ2-1, with D possibly TRBD2 on 5 matching bases. There are 13 residues in the CDR3. CDR1 is SGHNT and CDR2 is YYREEE in the germline V gene (reference sequence). The germline V and J ends were trimmed by 4 bases and 8 bases, with 13 bases remaining between them.